A single sample is the source of the 9 T cell receptor beta chains below, sequenced in a study of low-dose radiotherapy and immunotherapy resistance in tumors. Alpha and beta chains were covered, as first-strand cDNA relied on TRAV- and TRBV-specific primers. TCR amplification involved 20 PCR cycles with a constant-region primer and V-primer adapter. TCRdb passed the reads through MiXCR, listing each CDR3 protein once. The sample has over 55,000 distinct CDR3 sequences, around 32% seen once. Sample time point: before trial treatment. The sequences come from PBMCs, collected before treatment. These TCRs come from a female donor with ovarian cancer.

This clonotype appeared once. The J gene is TRBJ1-1, the V gene TRBV5-1; a weak D match, TRBD1 (5 bases). Trimming stripped 5 bases from V and 0 bases from J, with 26 bases between. CDR3 size: 19 residues. Germline-derived CDR1 and CDR2 are SGHRS and YFSETQ. The CDR3 coding sequence is TGCGCCAGCAGTTCGGAACCCGGGGCCACGTTCCCAATGAACACTGAAGCTTTCTTT. It encodes CASSSEPGATFPMNTEAFF.

In its sample, this clonotype was seen many times. The V call is TRBV29-1, the J call TRBJ2-1, with 7 bases fitting TRBD2. This CDR3 has 15 residues. Germline V gene sequence: CDR1 SQVTM, CDR2 ANQGSEA. The ends lost 3 bases at V and 9 bases at J; junction bases unmatched: 14. CDR3 in DNA: TGCAGCGTTGAGCGGGGCGGGGGTGGCTTGAGTGAGCAGTTCTTC. Its translation is CSVERGGGGLSEQFF.

The V gene is TRBV11-3, the J gene TRBJ2-3; D ambiguous. V was shortened by 5 bases and J by 2 bases, with 8 bases between the two germline ends. The CDR3 is 13 amino acids. CDR1 and CDR2 from the germline V gene are SGHNT and YENEEA. The CDR3 reads CASSVGDTDTQYF. The DNA for the CDR3 is TGTGCCAGCAGCGTAGGAGACACAGATACGCAGTATTTT.

The gene calls are TRBV18 and TRBJ1-2; unclear D gene. The V gene's germline CDR1 is KGHSH and CDR2 LQKENI. V dropped 1 base and J dropped 0 bases, with 12 bases sitting between them. This CDR3 contains 16 residues. The CDR3 sequence is CASSPQVALPNYGYTF. The CDR3 DNA sequence: TGTGCCAGCTCACCACAAGTGGCACTACCTAACTATGGCTACACCTTC.

At least ten counts were recorded for this clonotype. The chain recombines TRBV11-2 with TRBJ2-2; the D gene is possibly TRBD1 (5 bases). Germline lookup yields CDR1 SGHAT and CDR2 FQNNGV. The length of the CDR3 is 15 residues. V gave up 1 base and J gave up 3 bases, with 9 bases separating them. CDR3 sequence: CASSLARAYTGELFF. The DNA of the CDR3 is TGTGCCAGCAGCTTAGCCAGGGCTTACACCGGGGAGCTGTTTTTT.

The table lists this clonotype with many counts. At one end, the junction sequence differs from germline, possibly due to a read error. V gene TRBV5-1 combines with J gene TRBJ2-1, with 11 bases that match TRBD2. The CDR3 runs 15 residues. Germline CDR1 is SGHRS and CDR2 is YFSETQ. The CDR3 region has the DNA TGTGCCAGCAGCCCCGGGACTAGCGGATACAATGAGCAGTTCTTC. It is translated as CASSPGTSGYNEQFF.

This clonotype turned up a few times. V gene TRBV10-3 combines with J gene TRBJ2-2; D possibly corresponds to TRBD1 (5 bases). There are 14 residues in the CDR3. CDR1 ENHRY and CDR2 SYGVKD come from the germline V gene. Trimming left V 3 bases short and J 6 bases short, with 11 bases between. The CDR3, as DNA: TGTGCCATCAGTGATGGACAAGTCCCCGGGGAGCTGTTTTTT. Translating gives CAISDGQVPGELFF.

This clonotype was counted many times. V usage is TRBV12-3 or TRBV12-4 and J usage is TRBJ2-1, with 7 bases fitting TRBD2. J lost 8 bases, V lost 3 bases, and 13 bases had no gene match. The CDR3 extends over 16 amino acids. As DNA, the CDR3 is TGTGCCAGCAGTTTTCCTATTGGGGGGGGGAAGGATGAGCAGTTCTTC. Protein: CASSFPIGGGKDEQFF.

This clonotype was counted at least ten times. The chain joins TRBV5-6 to TRBJ2-2; the D gene is possibly TRBD1 (6 bases). This CDR3 has 16 residues. CDR1 is SGHDT and CDR2 is YYEEEE in the germline V gene. V lost 3 bases and J lost 0, with 12 bases in between. The CDR3 loop reads CASSSVGASNTGELFF. For the CDR3, the DNA is TGTGCCAGCAGCTCGGTGGGGGCCTCGAACACCGGGGAGCTGTTTTTT.